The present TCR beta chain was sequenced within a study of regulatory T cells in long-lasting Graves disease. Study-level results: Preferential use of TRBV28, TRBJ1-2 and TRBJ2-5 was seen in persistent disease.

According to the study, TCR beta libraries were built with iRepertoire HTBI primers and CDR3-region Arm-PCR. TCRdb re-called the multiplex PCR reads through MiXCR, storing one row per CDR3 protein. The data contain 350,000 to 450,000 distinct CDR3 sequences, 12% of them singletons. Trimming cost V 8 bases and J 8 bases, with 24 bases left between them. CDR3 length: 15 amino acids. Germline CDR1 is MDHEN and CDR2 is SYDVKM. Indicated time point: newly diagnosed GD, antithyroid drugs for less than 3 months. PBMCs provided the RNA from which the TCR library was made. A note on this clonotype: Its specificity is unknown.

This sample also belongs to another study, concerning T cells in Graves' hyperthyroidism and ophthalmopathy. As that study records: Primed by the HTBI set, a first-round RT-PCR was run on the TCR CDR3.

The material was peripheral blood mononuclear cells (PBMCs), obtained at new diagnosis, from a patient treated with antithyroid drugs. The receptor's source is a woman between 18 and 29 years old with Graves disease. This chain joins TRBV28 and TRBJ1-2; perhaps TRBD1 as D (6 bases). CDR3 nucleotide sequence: TGTGCCAGCCGCCTCCAGACATTCCAAAGGGGGGGCTACACCTTC. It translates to CASRLQTFQRGGYTF.